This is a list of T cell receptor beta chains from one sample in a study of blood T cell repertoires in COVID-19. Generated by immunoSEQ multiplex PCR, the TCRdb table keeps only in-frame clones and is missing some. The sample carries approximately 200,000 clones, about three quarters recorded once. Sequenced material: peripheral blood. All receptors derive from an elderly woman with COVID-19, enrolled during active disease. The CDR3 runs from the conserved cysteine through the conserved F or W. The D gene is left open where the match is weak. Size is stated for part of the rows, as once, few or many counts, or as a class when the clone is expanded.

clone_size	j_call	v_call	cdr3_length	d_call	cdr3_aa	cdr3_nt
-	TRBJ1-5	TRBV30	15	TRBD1	CAWTDRGSGNQPQHF	TGTGCCTGGACCGACAGGGGAAGTGGCAATCAGCCCCAGCATTTT
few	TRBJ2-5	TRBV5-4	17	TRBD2	CASSDGDSGGASETQYF	TGTGCCAGCAGCGACGGCGACAGCGGGGGGGCCTCAGAGACCCAGTACTTC
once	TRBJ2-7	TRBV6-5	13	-	CASSWATAYEQYF	TGTGCCAGCAGTTGGGCCACCGCCTACGAGCAGTACTTC
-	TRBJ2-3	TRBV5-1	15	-	CASRKGELVTDTQYF	TGCGCCAGCAGGAAGGGGGAATTGGTGACAGATACGCAGTATTTT
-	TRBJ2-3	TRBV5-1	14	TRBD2	CASSLAGSTDTQYF	TGCGCCAGCAGCTTAGCGGGGAGCACAGATACGCAGTATTTT
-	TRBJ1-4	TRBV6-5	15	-	CASSYRGATNEKLFF	TGTGCCAGCAGTTACCGAGGTGCAACTAATGAAAAACTGTTTTTT
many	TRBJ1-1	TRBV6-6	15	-	CASSPRQASNTEAFF	TGTGCCAGCAGTCCCCGACAGGCCTCGAACACTGAAGCTTTCTTT
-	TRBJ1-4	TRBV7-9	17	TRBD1	CASSLAKGTGINEKLFF	TGTGCCAGCAGCTTAGCGAAGGGGACAGGAATAAATGAAAAACTGTTTTTT
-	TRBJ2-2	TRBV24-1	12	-	CATSDPFRELFF	TGTGCCACCAGTGATCCCTTTAGGGAGCTGTTTTTT
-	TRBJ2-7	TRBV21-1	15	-	CATFIAGTDPYEQYF	TGTGCCACTTTTATCGCCGGGACAGACCCTTACGAGCAGTACTTC
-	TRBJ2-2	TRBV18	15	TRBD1	CASSPPDRVTGELFF	TGTGCCAGCTCACCCCCGGACAGGGTCACCGGGGAGCTGTTTTTT
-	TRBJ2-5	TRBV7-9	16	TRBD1	CASSWFKGTGEETQYF	TGTGCCAGCAGCTGGTTCAAGGGGACAGGGGAAGAGACCCAGTACTTC
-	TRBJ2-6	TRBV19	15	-	CASSIFLSGANVLTF	TGTGCCAGTAGTATCTTTCTATCTGGGGCCAACGTCCTGACTTTC
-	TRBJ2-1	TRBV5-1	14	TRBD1	CASSSGQGGNEQFF	TGCGCCAGCAGCTCTGGACAGGGGGGGAATGAGCAGTTCTTC
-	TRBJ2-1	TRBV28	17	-	CASSLYRGALSYNEQFF	TGTGCCAGCAGTTTATACCGGGGGGCGCTTTCCTACAATGAGCAGTTCTTC
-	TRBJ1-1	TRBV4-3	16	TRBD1	CASSQDSDRGDTEAFF	TGCGCCAGCAGCCAAGATTCAGACAGGGGGGACACTGAAGCTTTCTTT
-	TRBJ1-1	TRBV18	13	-	CASSLQEFSEAFF	TGTGCCAGCTCACTACAGGAATTCTCTGAAGCTTTCTTT
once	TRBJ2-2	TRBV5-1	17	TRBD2	CASSPAAREVYSGELFF	TGCGCCAGCAGCCCGGCGGCGCGGGAGGTGTATTCCGGGGAGCTGTTTTTT
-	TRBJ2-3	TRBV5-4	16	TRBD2	CASSPTSGGLTDTQYF	TGTGCCAGCAGTCCCACTAGCGGGGGGCTCACAGATACGCAGTATTTT
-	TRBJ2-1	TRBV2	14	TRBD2	CASSLGLAGEGQFF	TGTGCCAGCAGTTTAGGACTAGCGGGAGAAGGGCAGTTCTTC
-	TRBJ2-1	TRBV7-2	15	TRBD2	CASSKGTSGRNEQFF	TGTGCCAGCAGCAAGGGGACTAGCGGGAGGAATGAGCAGTTCTTC
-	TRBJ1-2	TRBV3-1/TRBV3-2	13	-	CASSQRDTYGYTF	TGTGCCAGCAGCCAAAGGGACACCTATGGCTACACCTTC
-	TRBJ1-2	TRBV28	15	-	CASSLGSRAGYGYTF	TGTGCCAGCAGTTTAGGGAGTAGAGCGGGGTATGGCTACACCTTC